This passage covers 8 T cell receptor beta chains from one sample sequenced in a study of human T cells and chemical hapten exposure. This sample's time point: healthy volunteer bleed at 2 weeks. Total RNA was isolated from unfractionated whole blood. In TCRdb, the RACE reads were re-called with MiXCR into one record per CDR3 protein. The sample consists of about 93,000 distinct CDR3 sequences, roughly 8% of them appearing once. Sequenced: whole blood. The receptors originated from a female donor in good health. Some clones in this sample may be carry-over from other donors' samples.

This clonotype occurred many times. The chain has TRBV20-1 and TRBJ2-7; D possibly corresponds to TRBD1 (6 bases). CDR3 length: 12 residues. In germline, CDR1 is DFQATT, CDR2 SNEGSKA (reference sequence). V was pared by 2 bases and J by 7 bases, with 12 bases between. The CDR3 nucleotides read TGCAGTGCTAGAACAGGGATGGGGGAGCAGTACTTC. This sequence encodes CSARTGMGEQYF.

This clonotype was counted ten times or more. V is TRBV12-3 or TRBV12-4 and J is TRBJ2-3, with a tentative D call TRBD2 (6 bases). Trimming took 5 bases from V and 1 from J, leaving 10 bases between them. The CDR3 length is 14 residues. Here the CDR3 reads CASSLSGGTDTQYF. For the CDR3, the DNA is TGTGCCAGCAGTCTCTCGGGGGGCACAGATACGCAGTATTTT.

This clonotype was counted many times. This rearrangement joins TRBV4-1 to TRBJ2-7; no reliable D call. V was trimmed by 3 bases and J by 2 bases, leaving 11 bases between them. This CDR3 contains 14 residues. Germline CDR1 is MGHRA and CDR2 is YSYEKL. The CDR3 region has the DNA TGCGCCAGCAGCCACAGAGGACGGACCTACGAGCAGTACTTC. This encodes CASSHRGRTYEQYF.

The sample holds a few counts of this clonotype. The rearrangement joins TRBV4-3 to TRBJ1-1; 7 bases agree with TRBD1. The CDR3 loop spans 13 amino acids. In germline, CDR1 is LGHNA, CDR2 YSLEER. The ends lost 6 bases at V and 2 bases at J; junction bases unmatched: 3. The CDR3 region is CASRGTANTEAFF. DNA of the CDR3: TGCGCCAGCAGGGGGACAGCTAACACTGAAGCTTTCTTT.

This CDR3 is CASSFSGSIQPQHF. The CDR3 DNA reads TGTGCCAGCAGTTTTTCAGGGAGTATTCAGCCCCAGCATTTT. This sequence joins TRBV12-3 or TRBV12-4 and TRBJ1-5, with D perhaps matching TRBD1 (5 bases). The length of the CDR3 is 14 residues. V lost 3 bases and J lost 6, with 12 bases in between.

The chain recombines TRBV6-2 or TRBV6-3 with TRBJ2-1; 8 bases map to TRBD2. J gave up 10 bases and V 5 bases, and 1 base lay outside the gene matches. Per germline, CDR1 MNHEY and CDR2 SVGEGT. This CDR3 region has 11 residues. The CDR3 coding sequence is TGTGCCAGCAGTATAGCGGGAGAGCAGTTCTTC. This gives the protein CASSIAGEQFF.

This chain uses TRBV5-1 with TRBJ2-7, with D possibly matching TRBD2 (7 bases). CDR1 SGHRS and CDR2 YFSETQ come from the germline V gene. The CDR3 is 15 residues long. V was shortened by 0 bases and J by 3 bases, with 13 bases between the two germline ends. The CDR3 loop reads CASSLVGGALYEQYF. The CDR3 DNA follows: TGCGCCAGCAGCTTGGTAGGGGGGGCCCTCTACGAGCAGTACTTC.

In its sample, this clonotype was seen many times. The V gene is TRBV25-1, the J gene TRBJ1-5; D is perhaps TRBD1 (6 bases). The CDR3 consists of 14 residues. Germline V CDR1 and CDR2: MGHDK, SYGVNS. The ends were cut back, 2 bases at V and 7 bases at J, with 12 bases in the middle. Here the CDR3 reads CASSERGAGQPQHF. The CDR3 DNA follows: TGTGCCAGCAGTGAAAGGGGGGCGGGCCAGCCCCAGCATTTT.